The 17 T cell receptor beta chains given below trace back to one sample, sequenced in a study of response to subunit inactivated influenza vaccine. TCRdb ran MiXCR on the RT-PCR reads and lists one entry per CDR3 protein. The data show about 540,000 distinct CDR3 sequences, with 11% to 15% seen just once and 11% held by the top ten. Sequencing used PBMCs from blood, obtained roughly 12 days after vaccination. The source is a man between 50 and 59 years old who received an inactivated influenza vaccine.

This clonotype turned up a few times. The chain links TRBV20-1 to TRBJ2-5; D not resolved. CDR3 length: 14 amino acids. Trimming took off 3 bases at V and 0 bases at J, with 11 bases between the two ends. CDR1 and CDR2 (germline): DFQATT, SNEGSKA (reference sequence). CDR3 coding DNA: TGCAGTGCTAGCGACCTACAGTACCAAGAGACCCAGTACTTC. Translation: CSASDLQYQETQYF.

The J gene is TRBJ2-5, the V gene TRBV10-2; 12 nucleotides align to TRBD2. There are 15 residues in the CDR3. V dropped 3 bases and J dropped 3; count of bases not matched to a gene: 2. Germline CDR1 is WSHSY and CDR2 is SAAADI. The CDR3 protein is CASSDRTSGEETQYF. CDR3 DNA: TGCGCCAGCAGTGATAGGACTAGCGGGGAAGAGACCCAGTACTTC.

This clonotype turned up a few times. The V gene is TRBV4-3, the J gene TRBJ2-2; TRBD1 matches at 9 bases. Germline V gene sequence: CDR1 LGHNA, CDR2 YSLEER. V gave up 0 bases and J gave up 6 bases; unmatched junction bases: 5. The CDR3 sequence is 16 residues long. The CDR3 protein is CASSQDYRGRAGELFF. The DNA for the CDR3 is TGCGCCAGCAGCCAAGATTACAGGGGGCGAGCCGGGGAGCTGTTTTTT.

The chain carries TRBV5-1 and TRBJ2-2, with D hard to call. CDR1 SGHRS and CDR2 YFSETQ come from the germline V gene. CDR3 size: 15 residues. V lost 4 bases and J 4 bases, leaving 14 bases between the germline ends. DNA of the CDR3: TGCGCCAGCAGCCAAAACCAACCCGGCACCGGGGAGCTGTTTTTT. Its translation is CASSQNQPGTGELFF.

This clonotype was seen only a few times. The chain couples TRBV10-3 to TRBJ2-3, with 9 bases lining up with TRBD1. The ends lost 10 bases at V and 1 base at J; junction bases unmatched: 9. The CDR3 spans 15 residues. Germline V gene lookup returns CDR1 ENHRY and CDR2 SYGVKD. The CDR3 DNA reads TGTGCCACCAGCCAACAGGGGGCGGGCACAGATACGCAGTATTTT. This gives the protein CATSQQGAGTDTQYF.

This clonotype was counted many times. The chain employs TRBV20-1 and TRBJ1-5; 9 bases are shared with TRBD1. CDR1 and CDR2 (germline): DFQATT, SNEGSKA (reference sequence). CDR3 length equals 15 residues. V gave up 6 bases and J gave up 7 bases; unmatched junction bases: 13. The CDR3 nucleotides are TGCAGTGCGGAGCAGCCTACAGGGGGCGGGCAGCCCCAGCATTTT. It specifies CSAEQPTGGGQPQHF.

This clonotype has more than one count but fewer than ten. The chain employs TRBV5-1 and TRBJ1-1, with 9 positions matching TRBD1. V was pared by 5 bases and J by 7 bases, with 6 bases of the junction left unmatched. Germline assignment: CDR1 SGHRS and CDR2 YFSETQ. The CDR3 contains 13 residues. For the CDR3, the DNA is TGCGCCAGCAGTTGGACAGGGGATGGTGAAGCTTTCTTT. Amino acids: CASSWTGDGEAFF. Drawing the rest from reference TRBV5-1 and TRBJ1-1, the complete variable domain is KAGVTQTPRYLIKTRGQQVTLSCSPISGHRSVSWYQQTPGQGLQFLFEYFSETQRNKGNFPGRFSGRQFSNSRSEMNVSTLELGDSALYLCASSWTGDGEAFFGQGTRLTVV.

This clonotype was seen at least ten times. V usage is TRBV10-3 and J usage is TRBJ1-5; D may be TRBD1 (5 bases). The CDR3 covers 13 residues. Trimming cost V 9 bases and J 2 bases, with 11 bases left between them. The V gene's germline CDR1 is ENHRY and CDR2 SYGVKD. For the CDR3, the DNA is TGTGCCATAGGGGACGCCGGCAATCAGCCCCAGCATTTT. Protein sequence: CAIGDAGNQPQHF.

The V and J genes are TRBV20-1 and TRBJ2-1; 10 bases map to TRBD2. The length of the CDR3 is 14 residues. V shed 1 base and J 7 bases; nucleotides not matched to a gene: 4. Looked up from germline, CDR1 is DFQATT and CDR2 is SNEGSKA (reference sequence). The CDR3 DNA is TGCAGTGCTAGAGCAGCGGGAGGGCGTAATGAGCAGTTCTTC. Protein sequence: CSARAAGGRNEQFF.

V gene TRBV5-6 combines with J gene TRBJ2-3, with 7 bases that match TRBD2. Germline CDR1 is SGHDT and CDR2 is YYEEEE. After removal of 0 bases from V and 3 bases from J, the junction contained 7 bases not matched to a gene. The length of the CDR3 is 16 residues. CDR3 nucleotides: TGTGCCAGCAGCTTGGCCGCGGGAGTTCTAACAGATACGCAGTATTTT. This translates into CASSLAAGVLTDTQYF.

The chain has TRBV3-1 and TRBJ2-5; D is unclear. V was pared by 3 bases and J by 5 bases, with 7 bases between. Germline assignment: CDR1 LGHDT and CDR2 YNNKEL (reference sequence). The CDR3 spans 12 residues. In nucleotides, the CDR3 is TGTGCCAGCAGCCAGCCTAGTGAGACCCAGTACTTC. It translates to CASSQPSETQYF.

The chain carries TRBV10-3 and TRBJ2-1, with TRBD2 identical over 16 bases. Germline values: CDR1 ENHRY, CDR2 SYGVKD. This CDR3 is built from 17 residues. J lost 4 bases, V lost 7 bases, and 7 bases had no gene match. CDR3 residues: CAITPGLAGGLYNEQFF. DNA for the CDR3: TGTGCCATCACTCCGGGACTAGCGGGAGGGTTGTACAATGAGCAGTTCTTC.

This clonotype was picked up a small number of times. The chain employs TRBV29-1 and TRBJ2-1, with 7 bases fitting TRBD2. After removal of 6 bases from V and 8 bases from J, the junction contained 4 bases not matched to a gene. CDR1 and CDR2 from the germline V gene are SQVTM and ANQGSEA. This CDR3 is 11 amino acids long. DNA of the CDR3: TGCAGCGTGTTACTAGCGTATGAGCAGTTCTTC. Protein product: CSVLLAYEQFF.

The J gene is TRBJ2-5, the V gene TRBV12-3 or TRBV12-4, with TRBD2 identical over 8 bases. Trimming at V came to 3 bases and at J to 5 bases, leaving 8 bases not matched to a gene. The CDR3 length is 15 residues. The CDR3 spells CASSFWRGAEETQYF. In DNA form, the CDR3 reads TGTGCCAGCAGTTTTTGGCGGGGGGCTGAGGAGACCCAGTACTTC.

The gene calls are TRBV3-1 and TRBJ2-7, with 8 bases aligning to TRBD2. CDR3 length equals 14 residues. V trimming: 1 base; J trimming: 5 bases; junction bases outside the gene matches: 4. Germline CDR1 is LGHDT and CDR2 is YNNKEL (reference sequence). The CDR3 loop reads CASSQAGGHHEQYF. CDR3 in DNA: TGTGCCAGCAGCCAAGCGGGAGGGCACCACGAGCAGTACTTC.

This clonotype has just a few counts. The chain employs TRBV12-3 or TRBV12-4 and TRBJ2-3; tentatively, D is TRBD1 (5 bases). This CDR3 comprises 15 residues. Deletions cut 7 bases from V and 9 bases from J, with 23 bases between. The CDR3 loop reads CASISDSLMITTQYF. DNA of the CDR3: TGTGCCAGCATTTCCGACAGCCTTATGATAACCACGCAGTATTTT.

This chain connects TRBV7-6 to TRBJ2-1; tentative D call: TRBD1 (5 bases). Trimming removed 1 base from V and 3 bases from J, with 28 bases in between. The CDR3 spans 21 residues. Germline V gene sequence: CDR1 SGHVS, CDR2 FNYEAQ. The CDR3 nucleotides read TGTGCCAGCAGCTTAGGATATCGACTCGACCGATTCCGCAGGGACTACAATGAGCAGTTCTTC. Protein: CASSLGYRLDRFRRDYNEQFF.